The 19 T cell receptor beta chains listed next were all sequenced from one sample in a study of T cells in pancreatic ductal adenocarcinoma. Selected pancreatic ductal adenocarcinoma patients had undergone surgery without neoadjuvant therapy. Assay: immunoSEQ multiplex PCR; the TCRdb copy retains only in-frame clones and omits some. The table lists about 97,000 clones, roughly 96% of them singletons, with under 3.5% in the top ten. The material sequenced was PBMCs. These receptors originate from a human donor with pancreatic ductal adenocarcinoma.

J is TRBJ2-5 and V is TRBV19; TRBD1 matches at 7 bases. In germline, CDR1 is LNHDA, CDR2 SQIVND (reference sequence). V lost 4 bases, J lost 5 bases, and 7 bases stayed unmatched. CDR3 length: 14 residues. CDR3 nucleotide sequence: TGTGCCAGTAGTACGACAGGGAAGGGTGAGACCCAGTACTTC. Its translation is CASSTTGKGETQYF.

The chain carries TRBV27 and TRBJ2-2, with D tentatively TRBD1 (5 bases). The germline CDR1 and CDR2 sequences are MNHEY and SMNVEV (reference sequence). The CDR3 length is 13 residues. The V end was cut by 3 bases, the J end by 7 bases, with 9 bases between. DNA of the CDR3: TGTGCCAGCAGTTTTACAGGTTTCGGGGAGCTGTTTTTT. Its protein is CASSFTGFGELFF.

The chain couples TRBV7-8 to TRBJ2-5, with D possibly TRBD1 on 6 matching bases. This CDR3 is built from 15 residues. CDR1 is SGHVS, CDR2 FQNEAQ, per germline. V gave up 1 base and J gave up 5 bases, with 14 bases separating them. CDR3 in amino acids: CASSLGGTRQETQYF. The DNA for the CDR3 is TGTGCCAGCAGCTTAGGTGGGACACGACAGGAGACCCAGTACTTC.

The genes are TRBV18 and TRBJ2-3, with no clear D. The CDR3 has 13 amino acids. Trimming left V 2 bases short and J 2 bases short, with 5 bases between. Germline assignment: CDR1 KGHSH and CDR2 LQKENI. In nucleotides, the CDR3 is TGTGCCAGCTCACCATCTCTCACAGATACGCAGTATTTT. This gives the protein CASSPSLTDTQYF.

The chain is built from TRBV6-5 and TRBJ2-2; 7 bases line up with TRBD2. The germline V gene encodes CDR1 MNHEY and CDR2 SVGAGI. V was pared by 5 bases and J by 6 bases, with 9 bases of the junction left unmatched. The CDR3 spans 15 residues. The CDR3 DNA follows: TGTGCCAGCAGTACCTTCACGGGGGGTTCCGGGGAGCTGTTTTTT. It translates to CASSTFTGGSGELFF.

The chain has TRBV27 and TRBJ2-1, with 9 bases that match TRBD2. The CDR3 is made up of 13 amino acids. Germline assignment: CDR1 MNHEY and CDR2 SMNVEV (reference sequence). With V trimmed by 3 bases and J by 10 bases, 4 bases remained unmatched. For the CDR3, the DNA is TGTGCCAGCAGTTTCTCCGGGACTAGCGAGCAGTTCTTC. Translation gives CASSFSGTSEQFF.

The J gene is TRBJ2-7, the V gene TRBV11-2; possible D gene TRBD2, 6 bases. Per the germline V gene, CDR1 is SGHAT and CDR2 is FQNNGV. The CDR3 has 13 residues. V dropped 5 bases and J dropped 1 base, with 9 bases sitting between them. CDR3 loop: CASSPGLSYEQYF. DNA for the CDR3: TGTGCCAGCAGCCCGGGACTTTCCTACGAGCAGTACTTC.

J is TRBJ2-3 and V is TRBV25-1, with D possibly being TRBD1 (5 bases). The CDR3 has 16 amino acids. Trimming pared 6 bases from V and 1 base from J, leaving 17 bases between. CDR1 and CDR2 from the germline V gene are MGHDK and SYGVNS. CDR3 loop: CASRAKGVYRTDTQYF. DNA for the CDR3: TGTGCCAGCAGGGCTAAAGGGGTGTATCGCACAGATACGCAGTATTTT.

The V and J genes are TRBV5-4 and TRBJ1-2; D is perhaps TRBD1 (5 bases). Germline V CDR1 and CDR2: SGHNT, YYREEE (reference sequence). This CDR3 has 14 residues. V lost 7 bases and J lost 8, with 21 bases in between. For the CDR3, the DNA is TGTGCCAGCGTCCCGGAGCCAAGCACAGGCGGCTACACCTTC. Its translation: CASVPEPSTGGYTF.

The V gene is TRBV28, the J gene TRBJ1-4, with TRBD1 matching 9 bases. V shed 6 bases and J 7 bases; nucleotides not matched to a gene: 6. The CDR3 contains 14 residues. Germline CDR1 MDHEN, CDR2 SYDVKM. In DNA, the CDR3 is TGTGCCAGCAGATTGGACAGGGGCGTTGAAAAACTGTTTTTT. Translated, it gives CASRLDRGVEKLFF.

This clone showed up just once. V and J are TRBV5-1 and TRBJ2-2; 8 bases map to TRBD1. The germline V gene has CDR1 SGHRS and CDR2 YFSETQ. The CDR3 has 12 residues. V shed 4 bases and J 13 bases; nucleotides not matched to a gene: 6. The CDR3 spells CASSPTGDGLFF. In DNA form, the CDR3 reads TGCGCCAGCAGCCCGACAGGGGATGGGCTGTTTTTT.

A single count supports this clone. A read error may produce the germline difference seen at one junction end. V and J are TRBV7-7 and TRBJ2-3, with TRBD2 matching 9 bases. The V gene's germline CDR1 is SSHAT and CDR2 FNYEAQ (reference sequence). This CDR3 spans 14 amino acids. This CDR3 reads CASSLYSGSDTQYF. The CDR3 DNA reads TGTGCTAGCAGCCTTTATAGCGGGAGTGATACGCAGTATTTT.

This rearrangement joins TRBV6-5 to TRBJ2-3; 9 bases align to TRBD2. The trim removed 0 bases at V and 5 bases at J, leaving 6 bases unmatched. Germline-derived CDR1 and CDR2 are MNHEY and SVGAGI. The CDR3 is 16 residues long. The CDR3 DNA is TGTGCCAGCAGTTACTCCTTAGCGGGAGAGGTAGATACGCAGTATTTT. Amino acid sequence: CASSYSLAGEVDTQYF.

This chain connects TRBV5-4 to TRBJ2-3; TRBD2 aligns across 10 bases. The germline gives CDR1 SGHNT, CDR2 YYREEE (reference sequence). Germline trimming cut 3 bases from V and 4 bases from J; bases unmatched to any gene: 8. The CDR3 consists of 16 residues. In DNA, the CDR3 is TGTGCCAGCAGCTCGTTACTAGCGGGAACTCCAGATACGCAGTATTTT. Translating gives CASSSLLAGTPDTQYF.

V is TRBV30 and J is TRBJ2-3; maybe TRBD1 (6 bases). CDR3 size: 14 residues. V was shortened by 6 bases and J by 1 base, with 14 bases between the two germline ends. In germline, CDR1 is GTSNPN, CDR2 SVGIG (reference sequence). CDR3 loop: CACPRGFRTDTQYF. CDR3 coding DNA: TGTGCCTGCCCTAGGGGGTTCCGCACAGATACGCAGTATTTT.

The V and J genes are TRBV11-2 and TRBJ1-3, with a possible D match to TRBD1 (6 bases). V was shortened by 6 bases and J by 2 bases, with 14 bases between the two germline ends. The CDR3 is made up of 15 amino acids. Germline V gene lookup returns CDR1 SGHAT and CDR2 FQNNGV. The CDR3 reads CASSSTGSTGNTIYF. The CDR3 nucleotides are TGTGCCAGCAGTTCCACAGGGTCTACTGGAAACACCATATATTTT.

This clone has only a few counts. CDR3: CASSWGQGEKLFF. The CDR3 DNA reads as TGTGCCAGCAGTTGGGGACAGGGAGAAAAACTGTTTTTT. The chain links TRBV27 to TRBJ1-4, with 9 bases matching TRBD1. The V segment lost 4 bases and the J segment 8 bases; nucleotides outside the gene matches: 2. The CDR3 contains 13 residues. The V gene's germline CDR1 is MNHEY and CDR2 SMNVEV (reference sequence).

This chain connects TRBV10-3 to TRBJ2-7; 8 positions match TRBD2. The CDR3 is 15 residues long. CDR1 ENHRY and CDR2 SYGVKD come from the germline V gene. With V trimmed by 10 bases and J by 6 bases, 17 bases remained unmatched. The chain's CDR3 is CATENWSGGPTEQYF. DNA of the CDR3: TGTGCCACCGAGAACTGGTCGGGAGGGCCCACCGAGCAGTACTTC.

The gene calls are TRBV7-2 and TRBJ2-7; TRBD1 might be the D (7 bases). With 3 bases removed from V and 3 bases from J, the gap between germline ends came to 21 bases. CDR1 and CDR2 from the germline V gene are SGHTA and FQGNSA. The length of the CDR3 is 17 residues. The CDR3 DNA is TGTGCCAGCAGCTTCTCCGAGAGGTGGCAGGGGGGCTACGAGCAGTACTTC. This codes for CASSFSERWQGGYEQYF.